This record looks at one T cell receptor (beta chain) sequence and its context. A read error may produce the germline difference seen at one junction end. This entry comes from a study of blood T cell repertoires in COVID-19. Overall study context: T cells, B-cell-depleted T cells, or PBMCs supplied cDNA or gDNA.

Assay used: immunoSEQ multiplex PCR; TCRdb lists only in-frame clones, some missing. The table records 120,000 or so clones, approximately 87% of them present only once. The CDR3 consists of 13 residues. Per germline, CDR1 SGDLS and CDR2 YYNGEE. Sample: peripheral blood. This chain links TRBV9 with TRBJ2-2; no reliable D call. The source is a woman aged 70 to 79 with acute or convalescent COVID-19. The CDR3 is CACSFYNTGELFF. The DNA for the CDR3 is TGTGCCTGCAGTTTTTATAACACCGGGGAGCTGTTTTTT.